The 20 T cell receptor beta chains below come from one sample, sequenced in a study of T cells in women clearing cervical HPV infection. The repertoire was sequenced with immunoSEQ multiplex PCR; TCRdb's copy has only in-frame clones and lacks some. This sample's table reports under 40,000 clones. The sequencing sample was made of blood buffy coat. The receptors here all came from a woman aged 18 to 75 with a cervical HPV16 infection that either progressed to CIN3+ or cleared (not recorded which).

Remarks on this clone: The sequence runs out 3 residues before the end of the CDR3; the remainder is reconstructed from the germline J gene. V gene TRBV10-3 combines with J gene TRBJ2-3, with 7 positions matching TRBD2. The V gene end was trimmed by 3 bases and the J gene end by 1 base; junction bases not matched to a gene: 4. CDR1 and CDR2 (germline): ENHRY, SYGVKD. The CDR3 loop spans 15 amino acids. The part of the CDR3 DNA that was read is TGTGCCATCAGTGATTGGGGGGGTGGCACAGATACG. Translation: CAISDWGGGTDT. The entire CDR3 protein is CAISDWGGGTDTQYF.

Of note for this clone: From the germline J gene comes the end of the CDR3, since the read stops 3 residues before it. The rearrangement joins TRBV10-3 to TRBJ2-3; possible D gene TRBD2, 6 bases. Germline CDR1 reads ENHRY; CDR2 reads SYGVKD. This CDR3 region has 15 residues. The DNA read from the CDR3 is TGTGCCATCAGTGATCCCGGGGGAGCAAGGGAGACG. As protein: CAISDPGGARET. Given in full, the CDR3 is CAISDPGGARETQYF.

With respect to this clone: The CDR3 end lies 3 residues beyond the end of the read and is filled in from the germline J gene. In the same sample, other DNA sequences code for this CDR3. The chain links TRBV7-2 to TRBJ1-3; D possibly corresponds to TRBD1 (5 bases). Trimming cost V 5 bases and J 7 bases, with 9 bases left between them. Germline CDR1 reads SGHTA; CDR2 reads FQGNSA. This CDR3 contains 12 residues. The CDR3 DNA, read in part, is TGTGCCAGCAGCATTCGGGGGAACACC. Amino acid sequence: CASSIRGNT. The entire CDR3 protein is CASSIRGNTIYF.

Comment on this clone: The CDR3 end lies 3 residues beyond the end of the read and is filled in from the germline J gene. V gene TRBV28 combines with J gene TRBJ2-1; TRBD1 matches at 9 bases. The CDR3 runs to 17 residues. Trimming removed 5 bases from V and 0 bases from J; junction bases left unmatched: 8. CDR1 is MDHEN, CDR2 SYDVKM, per germline. The CDR3 DNA, read in part, is TGTGCCAGCAGTATCTTCCTGACAGGGGGCTCCTACAATGAG. It specifies CASSIFLTGGSYNE. The entire CDR3 sequence reads CASSIFLTGGSYNEQFF.

Points on this clone: Its ends do not fully match the called genes, so a read error is possible. Sequencing ends 3 residues short of the CDR3 end; the germline J gene provides the rest. The chain couples TRBV6-2 or TRBV6-3 to TRBJ1-5; D call uncertain. Germline assignment: CDR1 MNHEY and CDR2 SVGEGT. The CDR3 consists of 11 residues. The CDR3 spells CASSNNEPQHF. CDR3 bases read: TGTGCCAGCAGTAACAATGAGCCC.

Note on this clone: The CDR3 end lies 3 residues beyond the end of the read and is filled in from the germline J gene. V and J are TRBV2 and TRBJ2-1; 8 bases are shared with TRBD1. The germline V gene encodes CDR1 SNHLY and CDR2 FYNNEI. This CDR3 contains 15 residues. The ends lost 5 bases at V and 4 bases at J; junction bases unmatched: 7. CDR3 bases read: TGTGCCAGCAGTTCTATCGGGACAGGATACAATGAG. It codes for CASSSIGTGYNE. The CDR3 in full is CASSSIGTGYNEQFF.

Worth noting for this clone: The CDR3 extends 3 residues past the end of the read, so its final part is completed from the germline J gene. The chain employs TRBV11-2 and TRBJ2-7; 9 nucleotides line up with TRBD1. CDR1 and CDR2 (germline): SGHAT, FQNNGV. This CDR3 has 14 amino acids. J gave up 6 bases and V 5 bases, and 8 bases lay outside the gene matches. The CDR3 here is CASSKTGGGFEQYF. CDR3 DNA, as far as it was read: TGTGCCAGCAGCAAGACAGGGGGAGGCTTCGAG.

Worth noting for this clone: Coverage ceases 3 residues before the CDR3 finishes, and the germline J gene fills in the end. The rearrangement links TRBV12-3 or TRBV12-4 to TRBJ2-1; 8 positions match TRBD2. J lost 1 base, V lost 5 bases, and 13 bases had no gene match. The CDR3 runs to 18 residues. The CDR3 bases that were read are TGTGCCAGCAGTCAATGGGCCGGGGGGGTTGGTTCCTACAATGAG. Its protein product is CASSQWAGGVGSYNE. The whole CDR3 sequence is CASSQWAGGVGSYNEQFF.

A remark on this clone: The observed sequence ends 3 residues before the CDR3 terminus, with the missing tail filled in from the germline J gene. The chain joins TRBV7-3 to TRBJ2-7, with a tentative D call TRBD1 (6 bases). Looked up from germline, CDR1 is SGHTA and CDR2 is FQGTGA. This CDR3 is 13 amino acids long. Trimming shortened V by 4 bases and J by 5 bases, and 12 bases separated the two germline ends. The sequenced CDR3 bases are TGTGCCAGCAGCTCACAGGGAGAGGACGAG. It is translated as CASSSQGEDE. From start to end, the CDR3 is CASSSQGEDEQYF. Looking up the rest from reference TRBV7-3 and TRBJ2-7 gives the full variable domain: GAGVSQTPSNKVTEKGKYVELRCDPISGHTALYWYRQSLGQGPEFLIYFQGTGAADDSGLPNDRFFAVRPEGSVSTLKIQRTERGDSAVYLCASSSQGEDEQYFGPGTRLTVT.

The part of the CDR3 DNA that was read is TGTGCCAGTAGACTCGCGTCTGTCGGTAATTCACCC. Amino acid sequence: CASRLASVGNSP. The entire CDR3 sequence reads CASRLASVGNSPLHF. The rearrangement links TRBV19 to TRBJ1-6; D unresolved. Read sequence stops 3 residues before the CDR3 end, and the germline J gene provides the missing end. This CDR3 is built from 15 residues. V was trimmed by 6 bases and J by 6 bases, leaving 15 bases between them. CDR1 LNHDA and CDR2 SQIVND come from the germline V gene (reference sequence).

Of note for this clone: Coverage ceases 3 residues before the CDR3 finishes, and the germline J gene fills in the end. This rearrangement joins TRBV19 to TRBJ2-5; no firm D call. Germline CDR1 LNHDA, CDR2 SQIVND (reference sequence). With 3 bases removed from V and 4 bases from J, the gap between germline ends came to 9 bases. The CDR3 consists of 13 residues. The CDR3 sequence is CASSMNSGETQYF. The sequenced part of the CDR3 DNA is TGTGCCAGTAGTATGAATTCGGGAGAGACC.

Comments on this clone: The sequence runs out 3 residues before the end of the CDR3; the remainder is reconstructed from the germline J gene. The chain recombines TRBV11-2 with TRBJ2-2; possible D gene TRBD1, 6 bases. This CDR3 has 15 residues. V was clipped by 5 bases and J by 0 bases, with 10 bases between them. Germline-derived CDR1 and CDR2 are SGHAT and FQNNGV. Incomplete CDR3 DNA: TGTGCCAGCAGCCCACAGGGTCCGAACACCGGGGAG. Its protein is CASSPQGPNTGE. The full-length CDR3 reads as CASSPQGPNTGELFF.

As concerns this clone: Coverage ceases 3 residues before the CDR3 finishes, and the germline J gene fills in the end. The V and J genes are TRBV11-2 and TRBJ2-2; D perhaps matches TRBD1 (6 bases). The CDR3 loop spans 12 amino acids. CDR1 SGHAT and CDR2 FQNNGV come from the germline V gene. The germline V and J ends were trimmed by 7 bases and 6 bases, with 9 bases remaining between them. CDR3 bases read: TGTGCCAGCACCAAGGGGGCCGGGGAG. Residues: CASTKGAGE. The entire CDR3 reads CASTKGAGELFF.

A note on this clone: The sequence runs out 3 residues before the end of the CDR3; the remainder is reconstructed from the germline J gene. The V gene is TRBV18, the J gene TRBJ1-4; 9 bases are shared with TRBD1. The CDR3 has 13 amino acids. Trimming at V came to 3 bases and at J to 8 bases, leaving 1 base not matched to a gene. Germline CDR1 and CDR2: KGHSH and LQKENI. CDR3 loop: CASSPGQGEKLFF. Incomplete CDR3 DNA: TGTGCCAGCTCACCGGGACAGGGAGAAAAA.

Note on this clone: The read finishes 3 residues shy of the CDR3 end, and the germline J gene is used to complete it. The chain combines TRBV2 with TRBJ1-2; no clear D gene. CDR1 SNHLY and CDR2 FYNNEI come from the germline V gene. V was clipped by 7 bases and J by 5 bases, with 11 bases between them. This CDR3 region has 12 residues. CDR3 sequence reads: CASIMEGYGYTF. Partial CDR3 DNA: TGTGCCAGCATCATGGAAGGGTATGGC. Supplemented by reference TRBV2 and TRBJ1-2, the full variable domain reads EPEVTQTPSHQVTQMGQEVILRCVPISNHLYFYWYRQILGQKVEFLVSFYNNEISEKSEIFDDQFSVERPDGSNFTLKIRSTKLEDSAMYFCASIMEGYGYTFGSGTRLTVV.

About this clone itself: The CDR3 end falls 3 residues outside the read, so it is completed with the germline J gene. This chain links TRBV5-1 with TRBJ1-1, with 7 positions matching TRBD1. V was pared by 5 bases and J by 2 bases, with 9 bases of the junction left unmatched. The germline gives CDR1 SGHRS, CDR2 YFSETQ. The CDR3 covers 15 residues. CDR3 in amino acids: CASRPGTDLNTEAFF. The part of the CDR3 DNA that was read is TGCGCCAGCAGACCTGGGACAGACCTCAACACTGAA.

About this clone itself: The CDR3 end falls 3 residues outside the read, so it is completed with the germline J gene. The chain combines TRBV19 with TRBJ1-1; 9 positions match TRBD1. The length of the CDR3 is 13 residues. The germline gives CDR1 LNHDA, CDR2 SQIVND (reference sequence). CDR3 DNA (partial): TGTGCCAGTTCGACAGGGGGTGTAGATACG. Residues: CASSTGGVDT. The CDR3, in full, reads CASSTGGVDTAFF.

Concerning this clone itself: The missing CDR3 end, 3 residues past where the read stops, is filled in from the germline J gene. This sequence joins TRBV19 and TRBJ2-5, with TRBD1 matching 7 bases. The germline V gene has CDR1 LNHDA and CDR2 SQIVND (reference sequence). J gave up 1 base and V 3 bases, and 5 bases lay outside the gene matches. The length of the CDR3 is 15 residues. The CDR3 loop is CASSIGWTGQETQYF. The part of the CDR3 DNA that was read is TGTGCCAGTAGTATCGGGTGGACAGGCCAAGAGACC.

As regards this clone: The read halts 3 residues ahead of the CDR3 end, with the missing end drawn from the germline J gene. The rearrangement uses TRBV30 and TRBJ2-7; TRBD2 agrees at 14 bases. V lost 5 bases and J lost 3; bases outside the gene matches: 12. CDR3 length: 17 amino acids. The germline gives CDR1 GTSNPN, CDR2 SVGIG (reference sequence). CDR3: CAWDRGRGTSGSYEQYF. CDR3 DNA (partial): TGTGCCTGGGACAGGGGGCGGGGGACTAGCGGGAGCTACGAG.

Note on this clone: A junction boundary mismatches the germline segment, possibly from a read error. With the read ending 3 residues before the CDR3 end, the germline J gene is used to fill in that end. This chain connects TRBV24-1 to TRBJ2-3; D perhaps matches TRBD1 (5 bases). This CDR3 spans 15 amino acids. Looked up from germline, CDR1 is KGHDR and CDR2 is SFDVKD. CDR3 sequence: CATRGNRGSRDTQYF. Incomplete CDR3 DNA: TGTGCCACCAGAGGGAATAGGGGAAGCAGAGATACG.